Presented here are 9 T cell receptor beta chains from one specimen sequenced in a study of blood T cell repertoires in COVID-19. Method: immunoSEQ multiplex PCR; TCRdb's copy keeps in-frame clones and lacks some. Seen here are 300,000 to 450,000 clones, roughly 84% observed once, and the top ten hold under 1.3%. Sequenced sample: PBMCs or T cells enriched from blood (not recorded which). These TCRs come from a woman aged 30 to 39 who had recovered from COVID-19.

As DNA, the CDR3 is TGCAGGGTCCAGGGTGGGGAGACCCAGTACTTC. This encodes CRVQGGETQYF. The chain couples TRBV20-1 to TRBJ2-5; a weak D match, TRBD1 (5 bases). This CDR3 has 11 amino acids. Germline lookup yields CDR1 DFQATT and CDR2 SNEGSKA (reference sequence).

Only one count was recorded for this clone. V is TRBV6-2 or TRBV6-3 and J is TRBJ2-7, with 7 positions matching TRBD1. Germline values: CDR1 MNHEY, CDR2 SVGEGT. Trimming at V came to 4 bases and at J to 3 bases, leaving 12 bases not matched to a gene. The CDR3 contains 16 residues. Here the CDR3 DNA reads TGTGCCAGCAGTTCAACCGGACAGGCGCCCCTCTACGAGCAGTACTTC. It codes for CASSSTGQAPLYEQYF.

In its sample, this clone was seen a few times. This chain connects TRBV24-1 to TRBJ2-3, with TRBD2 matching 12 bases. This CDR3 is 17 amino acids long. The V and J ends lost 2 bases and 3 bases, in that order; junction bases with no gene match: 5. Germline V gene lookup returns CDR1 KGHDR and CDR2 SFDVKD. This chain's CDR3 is CATSDSASGGVTDTQYF. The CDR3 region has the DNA TGTGCCACCAGTGATTCGGCTAGCGGGGGGGTGACAGATACGCAGTATTTT.

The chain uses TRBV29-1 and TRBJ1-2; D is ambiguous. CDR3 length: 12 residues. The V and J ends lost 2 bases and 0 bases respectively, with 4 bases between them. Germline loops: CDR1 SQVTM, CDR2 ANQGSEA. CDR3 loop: CSVESANYGYTF. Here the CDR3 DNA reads TGCAGCGTTGAATCGGCTAACTATGGCTACACCTTC.

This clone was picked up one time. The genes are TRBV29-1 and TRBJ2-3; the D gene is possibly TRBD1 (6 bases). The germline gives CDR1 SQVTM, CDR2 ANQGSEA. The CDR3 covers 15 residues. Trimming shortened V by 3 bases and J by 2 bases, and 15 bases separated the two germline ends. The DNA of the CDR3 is TGCAGCGTTGAGGACCCGAGGGACACCACAGATACGCAGTATTTT. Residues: CSVEDPRDTTDTQYF.

CDR3 DNA: TGCAGCGTTGGCGGGGCGGTCGGGGAGACCCAGTACTTC. It translates to CSVGGAVGETQYF. This sequence joins TRBV29-1 and TRBJ2-5; possibly TRBD2 for D (6 bases). This CDR3 has 13 amino acids. V was clipped by 4 bases and J by 5 bases, with 14 bases between them. Germline CDR1 SQVTM, CDR2 ANQGSEA.

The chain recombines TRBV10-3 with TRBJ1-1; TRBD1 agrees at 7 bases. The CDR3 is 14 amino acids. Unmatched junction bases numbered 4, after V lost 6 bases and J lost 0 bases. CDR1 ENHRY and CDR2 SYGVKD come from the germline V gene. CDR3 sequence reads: CAISLGQLNTEAFF. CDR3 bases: TGTGCCATCAGCCTGGGACAGTTGAACACTGAAGCTTTCTTT.

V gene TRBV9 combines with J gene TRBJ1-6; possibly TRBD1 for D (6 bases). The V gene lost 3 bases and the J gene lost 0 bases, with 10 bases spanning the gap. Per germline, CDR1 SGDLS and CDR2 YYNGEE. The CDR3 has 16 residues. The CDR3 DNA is TGTGCCAGCAGCGCCGGACAGAGCTCCTATAATTCACCCCTCCACTTT. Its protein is CASSAGQSSYNSPLHF.

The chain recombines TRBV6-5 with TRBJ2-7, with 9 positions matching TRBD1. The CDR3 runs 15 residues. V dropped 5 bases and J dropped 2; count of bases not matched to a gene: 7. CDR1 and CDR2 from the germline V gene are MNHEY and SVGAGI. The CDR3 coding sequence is TGTGCCAGCAGTATGTCCGGGACAGGGCCCTACGAGCAGTACTTC. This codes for CASSMSGTGPYEQYF.